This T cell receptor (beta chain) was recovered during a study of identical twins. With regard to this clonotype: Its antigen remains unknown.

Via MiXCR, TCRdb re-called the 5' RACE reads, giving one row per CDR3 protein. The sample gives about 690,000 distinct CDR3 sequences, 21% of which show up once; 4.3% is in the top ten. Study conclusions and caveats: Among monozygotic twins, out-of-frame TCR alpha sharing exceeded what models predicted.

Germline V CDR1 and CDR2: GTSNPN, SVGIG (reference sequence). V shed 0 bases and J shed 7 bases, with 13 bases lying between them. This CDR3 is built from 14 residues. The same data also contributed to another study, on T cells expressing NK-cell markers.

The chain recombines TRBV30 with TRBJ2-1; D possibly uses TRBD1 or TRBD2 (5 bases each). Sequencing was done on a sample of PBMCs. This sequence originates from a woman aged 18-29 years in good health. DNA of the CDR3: TGTGCCTGGAGTGTAATGGGGCCGGGGAATGAGCAGTTCTTC. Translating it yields CAWSVMGPGNEQFF.